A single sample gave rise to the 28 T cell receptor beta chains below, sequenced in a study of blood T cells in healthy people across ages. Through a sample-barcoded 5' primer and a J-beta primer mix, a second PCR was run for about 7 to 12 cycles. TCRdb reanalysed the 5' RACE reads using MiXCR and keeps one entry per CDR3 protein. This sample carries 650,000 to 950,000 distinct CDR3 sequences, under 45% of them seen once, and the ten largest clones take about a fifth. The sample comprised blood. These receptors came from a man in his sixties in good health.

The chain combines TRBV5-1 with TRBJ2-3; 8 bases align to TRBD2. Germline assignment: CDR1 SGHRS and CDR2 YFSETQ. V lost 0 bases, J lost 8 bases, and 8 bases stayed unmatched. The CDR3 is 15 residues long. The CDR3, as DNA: TGCGCCAGCAGCTTGGCAGCGGGGGCCTCCGGTACGCAGTATTTT. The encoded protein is CASSLAAGASGTQYF.

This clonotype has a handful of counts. The CDR3 DNA reads TGTGCCAGCAGTTACCCTTTGACTAGCGGGGGGTTTGAGCAGTTCTTC. The encoded protein is CASSYPLTSGGFEQFF. This sequence joins TRBV6-5 and TRBJ2-1; 13 bases are a match to TRBD2. The CDR3 is 16 residues long. V gave up 2 bases and J gave up 9 bases; unmatched junction bases: 7. CDR1 and CDR2 from the germline V gene are MNHEY and SVGAGI.

CDR3 DNA: TGTGCCAGCAGCCCCGGGGTAATGAACACTGAAGCTTTCTTT. Translating gives CASSPGVMNTEAFF. The chain links TRBV5-4 to TRBJ1-1; no clear D gene. CDR1 and CDR2 from the germline V gene are SGHNT and YYREEE (reference sequence). Trimming took off 4 bases at V and 0 bases at J, with 10 bases between the two ends. The CDR3 has 14 residues.

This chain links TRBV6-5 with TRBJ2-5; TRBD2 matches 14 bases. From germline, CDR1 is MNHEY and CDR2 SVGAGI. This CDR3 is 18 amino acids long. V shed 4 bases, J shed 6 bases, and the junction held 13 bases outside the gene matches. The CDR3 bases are TGTGCCAGCAGTTTCTATGCTCCGGGGACTAGCGGGGGAAAGACCCAGTACTTC. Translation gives CASSFYAPGTSGGKTQYF.

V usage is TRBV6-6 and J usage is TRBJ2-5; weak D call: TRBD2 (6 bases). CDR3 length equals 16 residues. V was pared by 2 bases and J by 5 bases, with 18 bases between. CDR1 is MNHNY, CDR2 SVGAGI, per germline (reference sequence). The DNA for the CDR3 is TGTGCCAGCAGTTACACCACGGGACTGGTCGGGGAGACCCAGTACTTC. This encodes CASSYTTGLVGETQYF.

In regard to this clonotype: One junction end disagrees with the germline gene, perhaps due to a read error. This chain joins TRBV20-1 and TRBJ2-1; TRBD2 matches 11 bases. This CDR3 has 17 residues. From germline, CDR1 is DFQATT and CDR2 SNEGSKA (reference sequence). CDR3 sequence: CSARATGTSGTYNERFF. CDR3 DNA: TGCAGTGCTAGAGCCACGGGGACTAGCGGAACCTACAATGAGCGGTTCTTC.

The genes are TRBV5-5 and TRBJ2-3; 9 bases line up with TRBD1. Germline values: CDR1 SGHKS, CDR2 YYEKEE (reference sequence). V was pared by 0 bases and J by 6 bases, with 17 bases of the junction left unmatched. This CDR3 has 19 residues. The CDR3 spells CASSLAKGDRENLPDTQYF. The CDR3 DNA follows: TGTGCCAGCAGCTTGGCCAAGGGGGACAGGGAAAACCTCCCCGATACGCAGTATTTT.

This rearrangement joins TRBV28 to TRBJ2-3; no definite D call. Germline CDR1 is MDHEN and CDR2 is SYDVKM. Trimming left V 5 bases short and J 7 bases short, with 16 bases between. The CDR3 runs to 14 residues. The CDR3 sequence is CASSPSARFNTQYF. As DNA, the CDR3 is TGTGCCAGCAGTCCCTCCGCTCGGTTTAATACGCAGTATTTT.

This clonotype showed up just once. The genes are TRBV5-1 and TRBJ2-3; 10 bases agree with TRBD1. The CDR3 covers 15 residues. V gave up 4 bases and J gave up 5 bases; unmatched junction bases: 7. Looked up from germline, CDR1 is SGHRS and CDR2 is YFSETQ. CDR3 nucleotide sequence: TGCGCCAGCAGCCCCGACAGGGGGCGAGGAGATACGCAGTATTTT. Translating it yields CASSPDRGRGDTQYF.

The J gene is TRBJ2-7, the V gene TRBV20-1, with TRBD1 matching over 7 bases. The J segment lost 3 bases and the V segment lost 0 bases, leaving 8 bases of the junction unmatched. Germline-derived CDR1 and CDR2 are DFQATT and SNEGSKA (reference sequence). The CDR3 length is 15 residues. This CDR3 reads CSARDTGTANYEQYF. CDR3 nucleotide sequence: TGCAGTGCTAGAGATACAGGGACAGCGAACTACGAGCAGTACTTC.

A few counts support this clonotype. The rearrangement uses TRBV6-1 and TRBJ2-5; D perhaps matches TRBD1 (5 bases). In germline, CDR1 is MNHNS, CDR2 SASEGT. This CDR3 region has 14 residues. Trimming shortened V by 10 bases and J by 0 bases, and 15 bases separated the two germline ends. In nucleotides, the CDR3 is TGTGCCACCCGACAGAGCCTTTACCAAGAGACCCAGTACTTC. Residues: CATRQSLYQETQYF.

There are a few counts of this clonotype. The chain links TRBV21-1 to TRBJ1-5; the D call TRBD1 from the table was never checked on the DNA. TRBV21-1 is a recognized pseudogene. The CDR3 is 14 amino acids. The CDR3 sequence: CASSSRGPNQPQHF. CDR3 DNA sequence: TGTGCCAGCAGCAGCCGGGGTCCCAATCAGCCCCAGCATTTT.

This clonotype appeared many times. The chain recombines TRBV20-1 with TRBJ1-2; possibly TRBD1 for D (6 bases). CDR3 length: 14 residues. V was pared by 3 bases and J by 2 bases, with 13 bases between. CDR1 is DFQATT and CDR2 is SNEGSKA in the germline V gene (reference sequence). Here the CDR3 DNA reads TGCAGTGCTAGTGAACAGGGCTGGAACTATGGCTACACCTTC. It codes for CSASEQGWNYGYTF.

The chain's CDR3 is CASGRQETYNTGELFF. The CDR3 DNA is TGTGCCAGCGGACGACAGGAAACCTATAACACCGGGGAGCTGTTTTTT. The chain uses TRBV25-1 and TRBJ2-2, with D possibly TRBD1 on 6 matching bases. V was trimmed by 8 bases and J by 2 bases, leaving 18 bases between them. This CDR3 is 16 amino acids long. CDR1 is MGHDK and CDR2 is SYGVNS in the germline V gene.

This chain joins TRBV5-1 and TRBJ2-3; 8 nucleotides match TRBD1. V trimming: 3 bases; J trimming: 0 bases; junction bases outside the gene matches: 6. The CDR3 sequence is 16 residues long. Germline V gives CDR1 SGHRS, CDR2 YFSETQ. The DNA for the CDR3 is TGCGCCAGCAGCTCCATACAGGGGGGCAGCACAGATACGCAGTATTTT. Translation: CASSSIQGGSTDTQYF.

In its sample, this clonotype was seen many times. The CDR3 bases are TGTGCCAGCAGTTCACCGACAACCATCCAGCCCTACGAGCAGTACTTC. Translation gives CASSSPTTIQPYEQYF. The rearrangement links TRBV12-3 or TRBV12-4 to TRBJ2-7; D is unclear. Trimming removed 4 bases at V and 2 bases at J, with 18 bases between. The length of the CDR3 is 16 residues.

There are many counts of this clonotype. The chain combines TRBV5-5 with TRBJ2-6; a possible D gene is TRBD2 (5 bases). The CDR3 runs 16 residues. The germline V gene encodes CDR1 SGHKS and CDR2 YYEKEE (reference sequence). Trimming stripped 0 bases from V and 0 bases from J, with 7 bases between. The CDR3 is CASSLEGSSGANVLTF. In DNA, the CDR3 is TGTGCCAGCAGCTTGGAAGGGAGCTCTGGGGCCAACGTCCTGACTTTC.

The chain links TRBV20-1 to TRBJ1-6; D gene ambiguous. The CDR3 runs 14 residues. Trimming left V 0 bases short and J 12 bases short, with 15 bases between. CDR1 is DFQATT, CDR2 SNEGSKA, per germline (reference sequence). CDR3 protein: CSARERHISGPLHF. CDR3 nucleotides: TGCAGTGCTAGAGAACGCCACATATCGGGACCCCTCCACTTT.

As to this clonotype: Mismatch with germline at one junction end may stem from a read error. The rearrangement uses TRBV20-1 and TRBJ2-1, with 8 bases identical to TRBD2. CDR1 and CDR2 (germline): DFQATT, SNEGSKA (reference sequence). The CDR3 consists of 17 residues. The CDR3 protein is CSARTIAGHSSYDEQFF. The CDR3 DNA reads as TGCAGTGCTAGAACCATAGCGGGGCACAGCTCCTACGATGAGCAGTTCTTC.

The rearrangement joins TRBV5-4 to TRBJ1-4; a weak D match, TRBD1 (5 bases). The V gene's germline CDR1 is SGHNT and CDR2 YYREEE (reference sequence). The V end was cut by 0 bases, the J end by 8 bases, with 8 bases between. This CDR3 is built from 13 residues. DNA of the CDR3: TGTGCCAGCAGCTTGGAAAGGGGAGAAAAACTGTTTTTT. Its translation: CASSLERGEKLFF.

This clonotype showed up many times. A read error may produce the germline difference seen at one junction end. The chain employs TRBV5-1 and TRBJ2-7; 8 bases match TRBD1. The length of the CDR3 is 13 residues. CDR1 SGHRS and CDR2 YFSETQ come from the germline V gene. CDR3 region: CASSLGTGYEQYF. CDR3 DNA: TGTGCCAGCAGTTTAGGGACAGGCTACGAGCAGTACTTC.

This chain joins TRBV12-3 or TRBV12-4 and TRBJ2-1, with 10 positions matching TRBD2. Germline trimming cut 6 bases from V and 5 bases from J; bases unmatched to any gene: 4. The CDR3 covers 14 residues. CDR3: CASSDSGGNNEQFF. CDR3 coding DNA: TGTGCCAGCAGCGATAGCGGGGGGAACAATGAGCAGTTCTTC.

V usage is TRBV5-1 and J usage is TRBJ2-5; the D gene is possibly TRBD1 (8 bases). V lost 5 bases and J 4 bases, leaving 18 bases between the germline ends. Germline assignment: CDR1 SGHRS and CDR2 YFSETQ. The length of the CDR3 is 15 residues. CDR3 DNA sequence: TGCGCCAGCAGACGAACAGGGGGGGAGACAGAGACCCAGTACTTC. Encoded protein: CASRRTGGETETQYF.

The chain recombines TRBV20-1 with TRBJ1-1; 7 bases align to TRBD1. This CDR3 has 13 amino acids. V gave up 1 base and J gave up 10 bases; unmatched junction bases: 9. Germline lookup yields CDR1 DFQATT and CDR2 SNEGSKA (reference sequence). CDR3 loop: CSARVPGEGAAFF. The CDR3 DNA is TGCAGTGCTAGAGTGCCAGGGGAGGGGGCAGCTTTCTTT.

The CDR3 DNA is TGCGCCAGCAGAAACACTAATTGGGATGGCTACACCTTC. This sequence encodes CASRNTNWDGYTF. The chain recombines TRBV5-1 with TRBJ1-2; D ambiguous. Trimming took 5 bases from V and 6 from J, leaving 14 bases between them. Germline V gives CDR1 SGHRS, CDR2 YFSETQ. This CDR3 region has 13 residues.

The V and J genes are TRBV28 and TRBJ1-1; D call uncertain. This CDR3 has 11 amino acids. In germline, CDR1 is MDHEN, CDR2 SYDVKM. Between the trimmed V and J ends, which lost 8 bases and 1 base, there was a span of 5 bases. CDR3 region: CASGPNTEAFF. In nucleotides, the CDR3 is TGTGCCAGCGGCCCGAACACTGAAGCTTTCTTT. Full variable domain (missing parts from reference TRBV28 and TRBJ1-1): DVKVTQSSRYLVKRTGEKVFLECVQDMDHENMFWYRQDPGLGLRLIYFSYDVKMKEKGDIPEGYSVSREKKERFSLILESASTNQTSMYLCASGPNTEAFFGQGTRLTVV.

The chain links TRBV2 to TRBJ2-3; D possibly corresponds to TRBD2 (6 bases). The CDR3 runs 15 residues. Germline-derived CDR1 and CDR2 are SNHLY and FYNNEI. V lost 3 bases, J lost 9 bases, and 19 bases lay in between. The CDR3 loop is CASSDKALGAGTQYF. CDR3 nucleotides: TGTGCCAGCAGTGATAAGGCCCTTGGCGCGGGAACGCAGTATTTT. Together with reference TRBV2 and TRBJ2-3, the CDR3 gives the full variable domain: EPEVTQTPSHQVTQMGQEVILRCVPISNHLYFYWYRQILGQKVEFLVSFYNNEISEKSEIFDDQFSVERPDGSNFTLKIRSTKLEDSAMYFCASSDKALGAGTQYFGPGTRLTVL.

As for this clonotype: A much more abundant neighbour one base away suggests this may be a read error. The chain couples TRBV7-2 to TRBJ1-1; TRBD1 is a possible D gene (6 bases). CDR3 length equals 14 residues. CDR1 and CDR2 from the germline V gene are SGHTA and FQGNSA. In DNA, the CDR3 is TGTGCCAGCAGCTGGGGACACCAGAACACTGAAGTTTTCTTT. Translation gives CASSWGHQNTEVFF.